A single sample is the source of the 6 T cell receptor beta chains below, sequenced in a study of radiation and T cells in renal cell carcinoma. Time point of the sample: blood 2 weeks post-SBRT. As to treatment: 15 Gy SBRT to primary tumor, nephrectomy 4 weeks later. This table comes from immunoSEQ multiplex PCR, and its TCRdb copy is limited to in-frame clones, with some not included. Counted here are just over 150,000 clones, about 91% occurring once; the ten biggest clones make up approximately 12%. Sequenced here: blood, sampled from a patient whose treatment included radiotherapy and nephrectomy. Receptor source: a woman between 50 and 59 years old with renal cell carcinoma.

The chain is built from TRBV15 and TRBJ1-2; D call uncertain. The CDR3 loop spans 12 amino acids. The germline gives CDR1 LNHNV, CDR2 YYDKDF (reference sequence). V shed 5 bases and J shed 8 bases, with 12 bases lying between them. The CDR3 DNA sequence: TGTGCCACCAGCTCCCTAGGCCGAGGCTACACCTTC. It specifies CATSSLGRGYTF.

V and J are TRBV6-5 and TRBJ1-1; possibly TRBD1 for D (6 bases). The CDR3 runs 15 residues. Germline V gene lookup returns CDR1 MNHEY and CDR2 SVGAGI. The V gene lost 6 bases and the J gene lost 0 bases, with 14 bases spanning the gap. The CDR3 spells CASRSHDRLNTEAFF. The DNA for the CDR3 is TGTGCCAGCAGATCTCACGACAGGTTGAACACTGAAGCTTTCTTT.

The rearrangement uses TRBV7-2 and TRBJ2-5; D is uncertain. This CDR3 spans 14 amino acids. Trimming stripped 2 bases from V and 0 bases from J, with 7 bases between. Germline V lookup: CDR1 SGHTA, CDR2 FQGNSA. The CDR3 region has the DNA TGTGCCAGCAGCTTATGGAGCAACCAAGAGACCCAGTACTTC. Translation gives CASSLWSNQETQYF.

This chain uses TRBV9 with TRBJ1-6; 8 nucleotides line up with TRBD1. V shed 4 bases, J shed 10 bases, and the junction held 7 bases outside the gene matches. Per the germline V gene, CDR1 is SGDLS and CDR2 is YYNGEE. The CDR3 loop spans 14 amino acids. The CDR3 sequence: CASSFRTGTSPLHF. CDR3 coding DNA: TGTGCCAGCAGCTTTAGGACAGGGACCTCACCCCTCCACTTT.

V gene TRBV19 combines with J gene TRBJ1-1; D not resolved. Per germline, CDR1 LNHDA and CDR2 SQIVND (reference sequence). This CDR3 is 13 amino acids long. Trimming cost V 4 bases and J 0 bases, with 6 bases left between them. The CDR3 nucleotides are TGTGCCAGTAGTAGAGGGTTGAACACTGAAGCTTTCTTT. As protein: CASSRGLNTEAFF.

J is TRBJ2-6 and V is TRBV9, with D possibly TRBD2 on 5 matching bases. The ends were cut back, 1 base at V and 0 bases at J, with 8 bases in the middle. CDR1 SGDLS and CDR2 YYNGEE come from the germline V gene. This CDR3 region has 16 residues. CDR3 residues: CASSVSGSSGANVLTF. The CDR3, as DNA: TGTGCCAGCAGCGTATCTGGGAGCTCTGGGGCCAACGTCCTGACTTTC.